This entry is about one T cell receptor (beta chain). What it recognizes is unknown. Profiling relied on immunoSEQ multiplex PCR, and the TCRdb table lists in-frame clones only, not all of them. The data show some 150,000 clones, 90% seen once. This specimen comes from a study of T cell responses to AZD1222 COVID-19 vaccine. The germline gives CDR1 MNHNY, CDR2 SVGAGI (reference sequence). This CDR3 has 13 residues. V was shortened by 7 bases and J by 8 bases, with 17 bases between the two germline ends. Study-wide results and caveats: At baseline, seropositivity was found in only five or six AZD1222 recipients. Spike-spanning, vaccine-associated CD4 TCRs were dominant at 160-218 and 743-854.

The sequenced sample was peripheral blood, obtained on day 0 of AZD1222 vaccination. This TCR was recovered from an adult in good health. The chain links TRBV6-6 to TRBJ1-2; D is unclear. Written as DNA, the CDR3 is TGTGCCAGCACCCCCGGACTGCTTAGGGGCTACACCTTC. Protein: CASTPGLLRGYTF.